This is a list of T cell receptor beta chains from one sample in a study of OX40 agonist ivuxolimab in advanced cancers. Sequencing used immunoSEQ multiplex PCR; TCRdb keeps in-frame clones, though not all of them. Counted here are about 83,000 clones, 84% occurring once; the ten biggest clones make up 1.5% to 2%. Sequences were derived from CD4+ or CD8+ T cells sorted from blood, sampled in a trial of the OX40 agonist ivuxolimab. The receptors were sampled from an adult with an advanced solid tumor such as melanoma, head and neck, liver or kidney cancer. CDR3s leave out the opening cysteine and the closing phenylalanine or tryptophan. D genes are given only for firm matches.

D gene,V gene,J gene,CDR3 protein
NA,TRBV15,TRBJ2-2,ATSSGPRESGELF
NA,TRBV28,TRBJ2-2,ASGSIGVTYTGELF
TRBD1,TRBV29-1,TRBJ2-1,SVETRGQGAPYNEQF
TRBD1,TRBV28,TRBJ1-2,ASSLFSTGNYGYT
NA,TRBV28,TRBJ2-5,ASSQGQETQY
TRBD2,TRBV5-1,TRBJ2-5,ASRTGLAGGETQY
TRBD1,TRBV19,TRBJ1-2,ATKRTGSIANYGYT
NA,TRBV2,TRBJ2-7,ASSVRSYEQY
TRBD2,TRBV2,TRBJ2-5,ASRLGLAGARKTQY
NA,TRBV28,TRBJ1-3,ASMSGILSGNTIY
TRBD2,TRBV11-3,TRBJ2-1,ASSFGGAREQF
NA,TRBV7-2,TRBJ1-2,ASSLAGVQGYT
NA,TRBV19,TRBJ1-1,ASRGNPSTEAF
TRBD2,TRBV6-6,TRBJ2-5,ASDSAGREETQY
TRBD1,TRBV6-1,TRBJ1-6,ASSGKQGAVAVSYNSPLH
TRBD1,TRBV28,TRBJ1-5,ASSGQGESQPQH
NA,TRBV7-2,TRBJ1-2,ASSPDSRYYGYT
NA,TRBV5-1,TRBJ2-1,ASSLSSYYRQRSYNEQF
TRBD2,TRBV19,TRBJ2-3,ASRTSGHIRRTQY
TRBD1,TRBV27,TRBJ1-1,ASSLGQGDTEAF
NA,TRBV6-5,TRBJ1-2,ASSPGYGYT
NA,TRBV28,TRBJ1-2,ASSYSGAYYGYT
NA,TRBV10-1,TRBJ2-6,ASSESRVSGANVLT
TRBD2,TRBV7-2,TRBJ2-5,ASSLDSAGGAETQY
NA,TRBV6-8,TRBJ2-6,ASSYGWDPTPGANVLT
NA,TRBV7-9,TRBJ2-1,ASSYVGSSSYNEQF
NA,TRBV10-2,TRBJ2-3,ASTHRGIEDTQY
TRBD1,TRBV7-2,TRBJ1-2,ASSLGDSRDYGYT
NA,TRBV7-6,TRBJ1-4,ASKRQGITNEKLF
TRBD2,TRBV19,TRBJ2-5,ASSIASGGLETQY